The 9 T cell receptor beta chains reported below all come from one sample, sequenced in a study of OX40 agonist ivuxolimab in advanced cancers. Here immunoSEQ multiplex PCR was the method, and the copy in TCRdb shows in-frame clones only, minus some. The sample records about 80,000 clones, around 86% being singletons. The sequences come from CD4+ or CD8+ T cells sorted from blood, collected in a trial of the OX40 agonist ivuxolimab. The receptors were gathered from an adult with an advanced solid tumor such as melanoma, head and neck, liver or kidney cancer.

Here the CDR3 reads CASSLGFTGWDTEAFF. CDR3 DNA sequence: TGCGCCAGCAGCTTGGGTTTCACAGGGTGGGACACTGAAGCTTTCTTT. The J gene is TRBJ1-1, the V gene TRBV5-1; D perhaps matches TRBD1 (6 bases). The germline V and J ends were trimmed by 0 bases and 3 bases, with 15 bases remaining between them. CDR3 length equals 16 residues. CDR1 is SGHRS and CDR2 is YFSETQ in the germline V gene.

The chain is built from TRBV4-3 and TRBJ1-2; D is perhaps TRBD1 (6 bases). The germline gives CDR1 LGHNA, CDR2 YSLEER. CDR3 length: 14 residues. Trimming shortened V by 0 bases and J by 6 bases, and 11 bases separated the two germline ends. The CDR3 DNA is TGCGCCAGCAGCCAAGAACTGGGGGCGGATGGCTACACCTTC. As protein: CASSQELGADGYTF.

The V gene is TRBV28, the J gene TRBJ1-5; D may be TRBD1 (6 bases). Germline V gene sequence: CDR1 MDHEN, CDR2 SYDVKM. The CDR3 length is 15 residues. The CDR3 sequence: CAGGEGSYSNQPQHF. The CDR3 DNA follows: TGTGCAGGGGGGGAGGGCTCGTATAGCAATCAGCCCCAGCATTTT.

The CDR3 protein is CASRAQQPLHF. The CDR3 coding sequence is TGTGCCAGCAGGGCCCAACAGCCCCTCCACTTT. The chain is built from TRBV2 and TRBJ1-6; the D is unclear. The CDR3 sequence is 11 residues long. CDR1 is SNHLY, CDR2 FYNNEI, per germline. The V end was cut by 6 bases, the J end by 13 bases, with 10 bases between.

This chain links TRBV7-9 with TRBJ1-3; D ambiguous. CDR3 length: 17 amino acids. V dropped 5 bases and J dropped 4 bases, with 21 bases sitting between them. Per the germline V gene, CDR1 is SEHNR and CDR2 is FQNEAQ (reference sequence). The CDR3 protein is CASSRYRAPEAGNTIYF. In DNA, the CDR3 is TGTGCCAGCAGCCGGTACCGGGCCCCCGAGGCAGGAAACACCATATATTTT.

This clone was counted only a few times. V is TRBV30 and J is TRBJ2-1, with 7 bases fitting TRBD1. This CDR3 is built from 18 residues. Germline V CDR1 and CDR2: GTSNPN, SVGIG (reference sequence). V shed 4 bases and J 0 bases; nucleotides not matched to a gene: 15. Here the CDR3 DNA reads TGTGCCTGGATGGAGACAGGGAAGATTAAGAGCTCCTACAATGAGCAGTTCTTC. Encoded protein: CAWMETGKIKSSYNEQFF.

This clone was seen a single time. The chain joins TRBV5-1 to TRBJ2-7, with 11 nucleotides matching TRBD1. Germline V gene data show CDR1 as SGHRS and CDR2 as YFSETQ. With V trimmed by 4 bases and J by 6 bases, 9 bases remained unmatched. CDR3 length: 15 amino acids. The DNA for the CDR3 is TGCGCCAGCAGCCTACGAATTGGGACAGGGGGCGAGCAGTACTTC. It encodes CASSLRIGTGGEQYF. The full variable domain, its missing parts supplied by reference TRBV5-1 and TRBJ2-7, is KAGVTQTPRYLIKTRGQQVTLSCSPISGHRSVSWYQQTPGQGLQFLFEYFSETQRNKGNFPGRFSGRQFSNSRSEMNVSTLELGDSALYLCASSLRIGTGGEQYFGPGTRLTVT.

The chain employs TRBV7-2 and TRBJ2-5; possibly TRBD1 for D (6 bases). Germline CDR1 reads SGHTA; CDR2 reads FQGNSA. The CDR3 sequence is 17 residues long. Trimming removed 4 bases from V and 0 bases from J, with 18 bases in between. Here the CDR3 reads CASSSSPRGSYQETQYF. The CDR3 DNA follows: TGTGCCAGCAGCTCCAGCCCCAGGGGCTCGTACCAAGAGACCCAGTACTTC.

The chain carries TRBV7-3 and TRBJ2-5; 9 nucleotides line up with TRBD2. CDR3 size: 14 residues. V was clipped by 2 bases and J by 4 bases; unmatched bases: 2. Germline V gene lookup returns CDR1 SGHTA and CDR2 FQGTGA. CDR3 nucleotides: TGTGCCAGCAGCTTATCGACTAGCGGAGAGACCCAGTACTTC. Its translation is CASSLSTSGETQYF.